This T cell receptor beta chain was recovered during a study of T cell responses to AZD1222 COVID-19 vaccine. TCRdb's copy holds only in-frame clones and misses some; the assay was immunoSEQ multiplex PCR. The sample records 180,000 or so clones, 80% to 95% being singletons. The CDR3 contains 15 residues. Per the germline V gene, CDR1 is LGHNA and CDR2 is YSLEER. With 0 bases clipped from V and 2 bases from J, the junction kept 3 bases outside the gene matches. The receptor comes from an adult who received the AZD1222 COVID-19 vaccine. V gene TRBV4-3 combines with J gene TRBJ2-5, with TRBD1 identical over 7 bases. The sample here was peripheral blood, taken 28 days after the second AZD1222 dose. The CDR3 loop reads CASSQDRGWQETQYF. CDR3 sequence (DNA): TGCGCCAGCAGCCAAGACAGGGGGTGGCAAGAGACCCAGTACTTC.